This T cell receptor (beta chain) is from a study of shared clonotypes between healthy human individuals (dated by TCRdb to between 2020 and 2021). The study in broad terms: The cohort included three men and a couple of women between 18 and 49 years of age. Different laboratories and diverse techniques were used to prepare libraries and sequence TCR repertoires, to increase sequencing depth and limit assay-specific biases. The study deeply sequenced blood TCR repertoires of five healthy adults to estimate repertoire size and the extent of clonotype sharing between individuals. Leukapheresis yielded between about 0.9 and 9.5 billion PBMCs per donor. For each donor, CD4 naive and CD4 memory were each given three plates, CD8 naive was given two plates, and CD8 memory was given one plate. The paper's findings and limits, for the study overall: Naive subsets generally had larger estimated clonotype richness than memory subsets did. The small number of donors limited the genetic and exposure-history diversity represented. Sampling was limited to blood, and TCR repertoires in tissue likely differ from TCR repertoires in blood. Rarefaction of sorted-subset datasets indicated incomplete sequencing despite the large sequencing depth. Pairwise subsampling led to the expectation that sequencing depth would affect the degree of clonotype sharing among donors. When a handful of donors were compared, the shared fraction of clonotypes was around 4.6% for naive CD4, approximately 3.5% for naive CD8, roughly 2.3% for memory CD4, and less than 0.5% for memory CD8. Clonotypes shared by all four sorted-subset donors showed higher generation probabilities than non-shared clonotypes.

Details on this clone: Its antigen is currently not known. No much larger clone exists at a distance of one base, and base qualities are not known.

The donors were healthy, HIV-negative adults with no recently reported acute infections or vaccinations. Every donor was a Caucasian adult living in Nashville, Tennessee, USA. CD4+ T cells were enriched by magnetic negative selection; naive cells were then positively selected on CD45RA, and the negative fraction formed the memory subset. Blood was obtained by leukapheresis, after which PBMCs were separated by Ficoll-Histopaque density gradient centrifugation and cryopreserved in liquid nitrogen vapor phase. Purity and quantity of every magnetically sorted T cell population were checked by analytical flow cytometry. Genomic DNA was isolated from each sorted fraction and quantified by UV absorbance on a Nanodrop 2000c. Using the deep immunoSEQ assay, multiplex PCR amplified TCR CDR3 regions from genomic DNA. Extracted genomic DNA from each cell subset was spread evenly across all wells of several immunoSEQ 96-well plates, with each plate serving as a replicate. For sorted subsets, roughly 200 ng of genomic DNA, equivalent to around 31,000 T cell genomes, went into each replicate PCR. The purified libraries were quantified using a Qubit 3.0 fluorometer, sized with a Bioanalyzer 2100, and then quantified again using the KAPA Library Quantification kit. Every immunoSEQ 96-well plate was sequenced on a dedicated single-read 150-cycle Illumina NextSeq 550 flow cell. Concerning the study's data processing: Because only junctional sequences without quality scores were contained in the immunoSEQ output, filtering matching that applied to full-length reads could not be performed. Sequences were annotated with PyIR, a Python wrapper for IgBLAST v1.9, using IMGT germline references to assign V/J genes and CDR3. Any read was removed if the V/J assignment was weak (E-value above 1e-6), the CDR3 was missing, or the read contained stop codons, out-of-frame junctions, or ambiguous translated residues. A V3J clonotype was defined by an identical inferred V gene, J gene, and CDR3 amino acid sequence. The percentage overlap between two repertoires was calculated by dividing the number of shared unique clonotypes by the size of the smaller repertoire. RTK rarefaction, the Chao1 estimator, and Recon v2.1 estimates of unobserved clonotypes were used to assess repertoire richness. For all TCRbeta clonotypes obtained by the gDNA method from several donors, generation probabilities were computed with OLGA. In its TCRdb copy, this immuneACCESS table keeps in-frame sequences only and misses some clones. Where compared with another copy, unresolved V genes explain less than half of these, and the others have no known cause. The D gene and trimming were derived from the DNA, and the V and J assignments and clone size from that table. The sample table shows approximately 740,000 clones, and about 74% are seen once. The ten largest clonotypes hold more than 1.5% of the sample.

CDR1 and CDR2 were assigned from the germline V gene (reference sequence) as LNHNV and YYDKDF. V is trimmed back by 0 bases and J by 5 bases, and the junction contains 6 bases that no gene match accounts for. The CDR3 holds 15 amino acids from the cysteine to the phenylalanine. Of the read, only the CDR3 DNA is kept; its 45 bases are in frame from base 1. Sequencing input: memory CD4+ T cells sorted from blood. This specimen's cell subset or site label, per the study, means: CD45RA-negative fraction. This receptor was obtained from a woman younger than 45 in good health. The V and J segments used are TRBV15 and TRBJ2-5; 7 middle bases align to TRBD2. The sequence in DNA is TGTGCCACCAGCAGAGATCGACTAGCTTGGGAGACCCAGTACTTC. It translates as CATSRDRLAWETQYF.